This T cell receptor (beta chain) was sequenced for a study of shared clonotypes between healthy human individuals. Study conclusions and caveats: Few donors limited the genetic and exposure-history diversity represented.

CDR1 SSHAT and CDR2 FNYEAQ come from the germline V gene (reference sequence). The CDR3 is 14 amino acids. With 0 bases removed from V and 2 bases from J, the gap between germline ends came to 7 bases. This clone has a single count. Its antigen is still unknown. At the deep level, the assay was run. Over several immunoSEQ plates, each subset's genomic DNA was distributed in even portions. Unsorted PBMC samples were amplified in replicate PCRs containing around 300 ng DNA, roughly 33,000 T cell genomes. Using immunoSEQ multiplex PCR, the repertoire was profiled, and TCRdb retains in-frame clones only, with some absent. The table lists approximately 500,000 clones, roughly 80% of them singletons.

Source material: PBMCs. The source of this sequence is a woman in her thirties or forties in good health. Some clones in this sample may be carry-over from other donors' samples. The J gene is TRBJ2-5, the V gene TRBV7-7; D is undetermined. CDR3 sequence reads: CASSLAGFQETQYF. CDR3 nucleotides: TGTGCCAGCAGCTTAGCAGGGTTTCAAGAGACCCAGTACTTC.